This T cell receptor (beta chain) appears in the sequencing data of a study of cytomegalovirus exposure and HLA in healthy donors. Trimming took 3 bases from V and 2 from J, leaving 10 bases between them. Germline loops: CDR1 SGHRS, CDR2 YFSETQ. The CDR3 length is 14 residues. PCR involved 60 Vbeta and 13 Jbeta primers. Clones were sequenced by immunoSEQ multiplex PCR, and TCRdb holds only the in-frame ones, with some missing. Of some 120,000 clones listed, 80% are singletons. This TCR came from a man aged 35-49 years in good health and CMV-seronegative. Specimen: PBMCs. V and J are TRBV5-1 and TRBJ2-3; perhaps TRBD2 as D (6 bases). Here the CDR3 reads CASSYWDFTDTQYF. For the CDR3, the DNA is TGCGCCAGCAGCTACTGGGACTTCACAGATACGCAGTATTTT.